A single T cell receptor beta chain is shown here with its context. Its binding antigen is unknown. There are no base qualities to consult, and no much larger clone falls within one base. These data come from a study of cytomegalovirus exposure and HLA in healthy donors (dated by TCRdb to 2017 to 2019). Background on the whole study: An earlier analysis of 587 of the donors reported 250 to 300 Gb of sequence data and roughly 110 million unique TCR beta sequences from about 180 million T cells. HLA typing covered class I and class II loci at four-digit resolution. Typing coverage varied by locus: roughly 620-640 donors for A, B, C, DRB1 and DQB1; about 520 for DQA1; approximately 610 for DPA1; around 450 for DPB1. Among about 390 genotyped donors of the cohort, an average of about 240,000 unique TCR beta nucleotide sequences were sequenced per donor, roughly 20% of them non-productive. An early release that covered fewer than 800 HLA-typed donors contained approximately 320 gigabases of sequencing data and 70 million to 100 million unique TCR sequences. Four or five DR-DQ haplotypes were handled as single units for association and clustering, since linkage in the cohort was strong. Rather than using new phenotypic data, the later analysis identified candidate immune exposures from TCR beta sequences and from how often those sequences occurred across donors. Genome-wide SNP genotypes for about 55% of the roughly 670 donors were used in a later genetic analysis, which treated that subset as a discovery cohort. To predict cytomegalovirus infection status, the study combined high-throughput TCR immunosequencing, statistical association of individual TCRs with disease status, and machine learning. The study profiled the T cell repertoires of 500 to 800 subjects by immunosequencing and related them to cytomegalovirus serostatus. Donor age, sex, ethnicity and CMV serostatus were compiled alongside the repertoire data. To study patterns of TCR occurrence, a later analysis re-analyzed previously published TCR beta repertoires from hundreds of donors and added high-resolution HLA genotyping. An earlier analysis of roughly 580 of the donors used high-throughput TCR beta sequencing to judge whether each TCR beta V gene segment behaved as functional or pseudogenic. A separate validation cohort of about 110 different subjects was used in addition to the approximately 640-subject first cohort. The study was designed to test whether signatures of past pathogen exposure could be identified by cataloging public T cell receptors. Of the roughly 400 genotyped donors, 81% fell in the genetic ancestry cluster associated with self-reported Caucasian donors. All discovery cohort repertoires had been generated using a single sequencing platform.

Library creation used the immunoSEQ multiplex PCR assay. A mixture of 60 forward primers for TCR Vbeta segments and 13 reverse primers for TCR Jbeta segments was used in the multiplex PCR. Amplification of the CDR3 region of rearranged TCR beta genes was performed with a multiplex PCR assay on genomic DNA. The amplified TCR beta libraries were sequenced on the Illumina HiSeq System as 87-base-pair reads. Per the authors' processing: In a later analysis, tens of millions of unique TCR beta chains were counted across the 666 repertoires, and roughly 11 million of these chains were shared by at least two donors. A nearest-neighbor algorithm error-corrected the raw reads and collapsed the reads into unique sequences, merging closely related sequences to remove PCR and sequencing errors. To assign V, D and J gene segments, CDR3 sequences were aligned to IMGT reference sequences. For a sequence to be retained, a match of at least six nucleotides was required to both a V gene segment and a J gene segment. Rearrangements were classified as productive when the CDR3 lacked stop codons and remained in frame with V and J, and all other rearrangements were classified as non-productive. Following IMGT convention, CDR3 was defined as the stretch from the second conserved V-encoded cysteine to the conserved J-encoded phenylalanine. The earlier analysis of 587 of the donors excluded any sequence lacking an unambiguous match to a single V gene segment. In an earlier analysis of some 590 of the donors, a V segment was called functional when productive rearrangements were above 56.7%, and segregating when the standard deviation between donors exceeded 5%. A statistical classification framework was built for diagnosing cytomegalovirus status from the catalog of TCR beta chain sequences. In a later analysis, TCR nucleotide sequences were compared against IMGT/GENE-DB human TR gene sequences so that V and J genes could be assigned. Using the TCRdist pipeline, a later analysis assigned CDR3 sequences along with most-parsimonious VDJ recombination scenarios. In a later analysis, each TCR beta chain was defined by its CDR3 amino acid sequence together with its V-gene family, and reads without a unique V-gene family were excluded. In a later analysis, 550 to 650 highly shared, low-generation-probability nucleotide sequences were removed to address suspected cross-contamination and a sequencing artifact. A later analysis calculated a clonal expansion index for each public chain from normalized within-repertoire ranks of inferred template counts. In a later analysis, generation probabilities were computed with a VDJ recombination model fitted to out-of-frame rearrangements, and the resulting probabilities were checked against IGoR. In a later analysis, TCR-TCR, TCR-HLA and TCR-CMV co-occurrence was scored with hypergeometric tests, and a repertoire-size bias correction was applied to TCR pairs. To estimate false discovery rates, a later analysis permuted the HLA or CMV assignments 20 times. A later analysis grouped co-occurring TCRs with DBSCAN, adding TCRdist sequence similarity when clustering within HLA-allele-positive subsets. For co-occurrence clustering, repertoires with fewer than 30,000 or more than 120,000 public chains were excluded, along with five repertoires with anomalous nucleotide sharing. Sourced from immuneACCESS, this table was stored by TCRdb with only in-frame sequences that have V and J called. A share of the clones is absent; for the studies checked, an unresolved V gene accounts for under half, and the remainder has no known explanation. D and trimming were read from the DNA, whereas the V and J calls and clone size are those reported in that table. Within this sample are around 100,000 clones, with 79% of them counted one time only. 3% to 3.5% of the sample comes from the top ten.

The investigation overall reported the following: Because counts were too low, about 15 rarely observed V segments, including chromosome 9 orphons, were left out of the earlier analysis of approximately 580 of the donors. Strong co-occurrence of HLA alleles, especially DR and DQ, made assigning TCR associations to individual alleles difficult. In an earlier analysis of approximately 590 of the donors, most TCR beta V segments appeared in productive rearrangements about 90% or about 30% of the time, broadly matching IMGT annotations. Specific HLA alleles were associated with around 18,000 TCR beta sequences at a false discovery rate of 0.05 in a later analysis. Immune exposure information for the cohort was limited to CMV serostatus. Most CMV-associated TCR beta chains appeared to be HLA-restricted in a later analysis, and the HLA associations seemed to be driven largely by CMV exposure. The presence/absence analyses assumed that sequencing depth was roughly uniform across donors, and that assumption may not be true. It was suggested by the authors that the approach could potentially be generalized to other disease states and immunological phenotypes. In a later analysis, the rate of TCR association differed among HLA loci, with DRB1 alleles having the most associated TCRs and HLA-C alleles having the fewest. Because HLA typing was unavailable for some donors at each locus, only the typed subset was used in association tests. A group of highly shared sequence variants was considered likely to be a technical artifact of the sequencing pipeline. A later genetic analysis associated a missense DCLRE1C variant with V-gene and J-gene trimming of TCR beta chains, and an independent cohort replicated the association. A later analysis reported that several top co-occurrence clusters appeared linked to parvovirus B19, influenza, CMV and Epstein-Barr virus. Compared with the 666-donor mean, donors in an Asian-associated ancestry cluster had fewer N-insertions in productive TCRs, according to a later genetic analysis. In both the original and validation cohorts, the classifier was reported to diagnose cytomegalovirus status with high specificity and sensitivity. A further reported finding was that TCR beta sequences accurately predicted the HLA-A and HLA-B alleles for most subjects in the first cohort. A total of 164 TCR beta chains were listed by the study as associated with cytomegalovirus. A few of the identified cytomegalovirus-associated TCR beta chains were confirmed in vitro to be specific for cytomegalovirus antigens. Correlated functional status among segregating V segments might reflect linkage disequilibrium, but an unknown experimental factor could not be ruled out. The cohort was sequenced for TCR beta chains only, and without alpha or paired-chain data the features that could be detected were limited. A later analysis found that HLA-associated TCR beta chains were more clonally expanded and had lower generation probabilities than equally common non-associated chains. Most TCR sequences were observed very rarely across donors, whereas some public TCRs were present in many individuals.

The cohort comprised fewer than 750 healthy bone marrow donors. All cohort members were sampled while nominally healthy, although unrecorded immune exposures were likely present. The donor tested CMV seronegative, placing the donor among the 352 seronegative members of the cohort. A peripheral blood sample was collected from each donor, and TCR beta sequencing was performed on peripheral blood mononuclear cells. The Qiagen DNeasy Blood Extraction Kit was used to extract genomic DNA from the blood cell samples. This clonotype was sampled from a woman aged 35 to 49 in good health and CMV-seronegative. The specimen was PBMCs.

DNA sequence: TGCGCCAGCAGCCAACAGTCCACCCAAGAGACCCAGTACTTC. Its translation is CASSQQSTQETQYF. Rearrangement joined TRBV5-1 to TRBJ2-5, with no D gene named confidently. The CDR3 numbers 14 residues from cysteine through phenylalanine. The kept DNA is CDR3 alone, 42 bases in frame from the first base. Trimming takes 4 bases from V and 1 base from J, and the germline ends sit 11 bases apart. CDR1 and CDR2 are drawn from the germline V gene: SGHRS, YFSETQ. Where the CDR3 stops, the reference TRBV5-1 and TRBJ2-5 genes take over; the full variable domain is KAGVTQTPRYLIKTRGQQVTLSCSPISGHRSVSWYQQTPGQGLQFLFEYFSETQRNKGNFPGRFSGRQFSNSRSEMNVSTLELGDSALYLCASSQQSTQETQYFGPGTRLLVL.